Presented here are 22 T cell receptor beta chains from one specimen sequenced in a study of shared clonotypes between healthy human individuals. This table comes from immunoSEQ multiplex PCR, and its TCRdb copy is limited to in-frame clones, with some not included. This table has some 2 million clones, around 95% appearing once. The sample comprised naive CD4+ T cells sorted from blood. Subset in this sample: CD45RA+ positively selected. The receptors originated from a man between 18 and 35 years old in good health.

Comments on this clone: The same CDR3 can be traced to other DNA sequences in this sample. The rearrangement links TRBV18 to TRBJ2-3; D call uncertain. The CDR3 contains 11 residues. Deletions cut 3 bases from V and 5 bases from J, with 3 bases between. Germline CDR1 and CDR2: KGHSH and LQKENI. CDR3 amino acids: CASSPGDTQYF. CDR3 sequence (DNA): TGTGCCAGCTCACCCGGAGATACGCAGTATTTT. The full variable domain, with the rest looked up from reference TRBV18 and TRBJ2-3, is NAGVMQNPRHLVRRRGQEARLRCSPMKGHSHVYWYRQLPEEGLKFMVYLQKENIIDESGMPKERFSAEFPKEGPSILRIQQVVRGDSAAYFCASSPGDTQYFGPGTRLTVL.

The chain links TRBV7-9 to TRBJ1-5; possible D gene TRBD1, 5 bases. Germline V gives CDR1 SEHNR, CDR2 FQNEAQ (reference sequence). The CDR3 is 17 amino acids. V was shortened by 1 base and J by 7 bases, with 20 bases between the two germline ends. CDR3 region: CASSLGVWERGEQPQHF. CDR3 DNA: TGTGCCAGCAGCTTAGGTGTGTGGGAGAGGGGAGAACAGCCCCAGCATTTT.

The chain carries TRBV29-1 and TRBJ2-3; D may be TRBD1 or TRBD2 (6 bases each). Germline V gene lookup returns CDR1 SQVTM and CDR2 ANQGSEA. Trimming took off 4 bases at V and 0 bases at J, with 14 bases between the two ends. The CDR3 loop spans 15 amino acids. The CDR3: CSVVGGGRSTDTQYF. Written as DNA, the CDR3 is TGCAGCGTTGTGGGGGGCGGACGAAGCACAGATACGCAGTATTTT.

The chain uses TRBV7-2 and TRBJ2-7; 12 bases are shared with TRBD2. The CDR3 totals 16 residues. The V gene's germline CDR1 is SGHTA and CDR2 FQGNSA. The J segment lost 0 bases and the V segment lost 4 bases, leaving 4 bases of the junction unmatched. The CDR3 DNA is TGTGCCAGCAGCTACAGGACTAGCGGGGTCTCCTACGAGCAGTACTTC. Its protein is CASSYRTSGVSYEQYF.

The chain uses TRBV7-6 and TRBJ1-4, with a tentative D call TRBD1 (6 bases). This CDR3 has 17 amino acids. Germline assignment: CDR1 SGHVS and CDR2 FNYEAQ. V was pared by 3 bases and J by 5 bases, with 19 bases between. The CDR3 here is CASSLHPKGELNEKLFF. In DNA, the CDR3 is TGTGCCAGCAGCTTGCACCCTAAGGGGGAGTTGAATGAAAAACTGTTTTTT. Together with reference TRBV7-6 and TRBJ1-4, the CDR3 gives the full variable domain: GAGVSQSPRYKVTKRGQDVALRCDPISGHVSLYWYRQALGQGPEFLTYFNYEAQQDKSGLPNDRFSAERPEGSISTLTIQRTEQRDSAMYRCASSLHPKGELNEKLFFGSGTQLSVL.

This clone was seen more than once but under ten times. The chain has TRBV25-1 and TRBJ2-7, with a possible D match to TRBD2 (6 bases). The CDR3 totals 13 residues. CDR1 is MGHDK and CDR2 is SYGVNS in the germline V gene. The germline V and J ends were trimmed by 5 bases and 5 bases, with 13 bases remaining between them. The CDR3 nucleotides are TGTGCCAGCAGTCCCACCTGGGGGGACGAGCAGTACTTC. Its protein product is CASSPTWGDEQYF.

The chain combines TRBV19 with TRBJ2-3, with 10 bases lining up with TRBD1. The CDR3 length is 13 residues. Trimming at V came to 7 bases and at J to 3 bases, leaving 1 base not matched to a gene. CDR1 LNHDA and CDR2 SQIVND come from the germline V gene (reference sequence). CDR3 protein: CASKDRGTDTQYF. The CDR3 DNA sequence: TGTGCCAGTAAGGACAGGGGGACAGATACGCAGTATTTT.

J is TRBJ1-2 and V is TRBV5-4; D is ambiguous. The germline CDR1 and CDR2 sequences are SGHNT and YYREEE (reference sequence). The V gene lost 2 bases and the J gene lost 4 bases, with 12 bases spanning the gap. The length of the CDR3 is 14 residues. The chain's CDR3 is CASSFFGYSYGYTF. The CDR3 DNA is TGTGCCAGCAGCTTCTTCGGCTATTCCTATGGCTACACCTTC.

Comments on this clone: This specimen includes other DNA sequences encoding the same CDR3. Written as DNA, the CDR3 is TGTGCCAGCAGTTTATCGCCAACAGGGGGCTATGGCTACACCTTC. Its translation is CASSLSPTGGYGYTF. The chain carries TRBV27 and TRBJ1-2; 8 nucleotides align to TRBD1. This CDR3 contains 15 residues. With V trimmed by 0 bases and J by 4 bases, 4 bases remained unmatched. CDR1 is MNHEY, CDR2 SMNVEV, per germline (reference sequence).

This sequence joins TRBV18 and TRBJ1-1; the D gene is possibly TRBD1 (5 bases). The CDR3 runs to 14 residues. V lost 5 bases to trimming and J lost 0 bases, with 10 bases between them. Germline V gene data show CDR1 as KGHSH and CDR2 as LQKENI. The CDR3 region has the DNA TGTGCCAGCTCAACATCGACAGTGAACACTGAAGCTTTCTTT. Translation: CASSTSTVNTEAFF.

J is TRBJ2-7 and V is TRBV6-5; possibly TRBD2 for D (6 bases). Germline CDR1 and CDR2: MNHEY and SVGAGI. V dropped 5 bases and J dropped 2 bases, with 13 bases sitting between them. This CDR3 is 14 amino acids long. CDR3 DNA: TGTGCCAGCAGTCTTCCGGACTATCCCTACGAGCAGTACTTC. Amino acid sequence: CASSLPDYPYEQYF.

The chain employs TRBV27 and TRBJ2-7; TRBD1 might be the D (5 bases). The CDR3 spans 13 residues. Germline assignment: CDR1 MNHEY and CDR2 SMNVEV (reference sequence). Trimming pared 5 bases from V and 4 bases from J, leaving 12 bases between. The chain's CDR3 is CASSLMQGYEQYF. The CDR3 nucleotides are TGTGCCAGCAGTCTGATGCAGGGATACGAGCAGTACTTC.

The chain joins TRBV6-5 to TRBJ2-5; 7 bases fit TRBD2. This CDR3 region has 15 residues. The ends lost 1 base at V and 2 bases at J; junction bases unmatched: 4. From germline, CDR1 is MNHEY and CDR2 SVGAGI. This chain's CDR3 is CASSYFGTTQETQYF. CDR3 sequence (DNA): TGTGCCAGCAGTTACTTCGGGACTACACAAGAGACCCAGTACTTC.

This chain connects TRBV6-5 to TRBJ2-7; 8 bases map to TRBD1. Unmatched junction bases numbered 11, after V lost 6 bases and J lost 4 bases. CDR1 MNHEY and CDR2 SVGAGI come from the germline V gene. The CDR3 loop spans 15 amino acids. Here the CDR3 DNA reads TGTGCCAGCAGCTTATTCGGGACAGGAGGGTACGAGCAGTACTTC. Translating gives CASSLFGTGGYEQYF.

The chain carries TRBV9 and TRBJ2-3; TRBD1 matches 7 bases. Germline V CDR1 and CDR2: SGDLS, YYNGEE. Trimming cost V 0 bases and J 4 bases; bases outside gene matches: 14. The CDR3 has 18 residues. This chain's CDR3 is CASSVAGKRQGVADTQYF. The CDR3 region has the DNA TGTGCCAGCAGCGTAGCGGGGAAGCGGCAGGGGGTGGCAGATACGCAGTATTTT. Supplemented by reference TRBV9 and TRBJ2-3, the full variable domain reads DSGVTQTPKHLITATGQRVTLRCSPRSGDLSVYWYQQSLDQGLQFLIQYYNGEERAKGNILERFSAQQFPDLHSELNLSSLELGDSALYFCASSVAGKRQGVADTQYFGPGTRLTVL.

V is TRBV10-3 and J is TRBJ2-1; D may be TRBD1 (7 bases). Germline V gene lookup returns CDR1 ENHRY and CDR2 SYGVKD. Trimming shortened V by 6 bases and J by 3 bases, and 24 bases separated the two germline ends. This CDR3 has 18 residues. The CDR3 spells CAIRRDSPSGAFYNEQFF. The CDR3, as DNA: TGTGCCATCAGGCGGGACAGCCCTAGTGGGGCCTTCTACAATGAGCAGTTCTTC.

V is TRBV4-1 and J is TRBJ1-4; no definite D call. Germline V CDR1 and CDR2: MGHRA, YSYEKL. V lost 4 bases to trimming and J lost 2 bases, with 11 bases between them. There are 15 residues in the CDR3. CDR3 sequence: CASSPVGLTNEKLFF. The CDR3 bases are TGCGCCAGCAGCCCGGTAGGCCTTACTAATGAAAAACTGTTTTTT.

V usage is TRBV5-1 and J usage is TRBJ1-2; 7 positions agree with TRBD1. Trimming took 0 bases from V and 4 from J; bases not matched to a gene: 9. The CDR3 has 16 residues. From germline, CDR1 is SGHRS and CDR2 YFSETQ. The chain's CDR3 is CASSLDRSGGGYGYTF. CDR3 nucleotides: TGCGCCAGCAGCTTGGATAGGTCAGGGGGAGGCTATGGCTACACCTTC. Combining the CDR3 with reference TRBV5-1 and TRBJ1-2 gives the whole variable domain KAGVTQTPRYLIKTRGQQVTLSCSPISGHRSVSWYQQTPGQGLQFLFEYFSETQRNKGNFPGRFSGRQFSNSRSEMNVSTLELGDSALYLCASSLDRSGGGYGYTFGSGTRLTVV.

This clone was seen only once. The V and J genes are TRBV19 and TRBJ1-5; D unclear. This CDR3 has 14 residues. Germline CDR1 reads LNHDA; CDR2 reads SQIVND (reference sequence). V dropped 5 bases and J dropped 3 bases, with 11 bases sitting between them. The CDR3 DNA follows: TGTGCCAGTAGTCCCTCCCAAATCAATCAGCCCCAGCATTTT. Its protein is CASSPSQINQPQHF.

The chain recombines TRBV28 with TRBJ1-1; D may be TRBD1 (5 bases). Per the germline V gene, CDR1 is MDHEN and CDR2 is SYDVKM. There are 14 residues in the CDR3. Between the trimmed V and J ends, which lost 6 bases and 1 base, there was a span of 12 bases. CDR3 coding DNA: TGTGCCAGCAGGCAGGGAGGAGGGAACACTGAAGCTTTCTTT. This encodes CASRQGGGNTEAFF.

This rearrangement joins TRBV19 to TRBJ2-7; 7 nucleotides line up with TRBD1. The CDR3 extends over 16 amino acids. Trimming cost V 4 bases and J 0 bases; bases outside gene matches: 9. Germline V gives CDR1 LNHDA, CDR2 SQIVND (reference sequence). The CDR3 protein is CASSRGQARSSYEQYF. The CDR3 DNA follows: TGTGCCAGTAGTAGAGGACAGGCGCGAAGCTCCTACGAGCAGTACTTC. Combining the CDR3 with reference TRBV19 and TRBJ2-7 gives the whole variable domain DGGITQSPKYLFRKEGQNVTLSCEQNLNHDAMYWYRQDPGQGLRLIYYSQIVNDFQKGDIAEGYSVSREKKESFPLTVTSAQKNPTAFYLCASSRGQARSSYEQYFGPGTRLTVT.

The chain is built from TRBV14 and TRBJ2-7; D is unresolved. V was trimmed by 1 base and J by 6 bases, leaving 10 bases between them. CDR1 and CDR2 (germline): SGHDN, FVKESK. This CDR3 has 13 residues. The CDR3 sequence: CASSQALFGEQYF. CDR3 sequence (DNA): TGTGCCAGCAGCCAAGCCCTGTTCGGCGAGCAGTACTTC.